The rows below give T cell receptor beta chains drawn from one sample of a study of T cell repertoires in cytomegalovirus infection. Their cognate antigens are unknown. TCRdb reanalysed the reads using MiXCR and keeps one entry per CDR3 protein. This table has roughly 130,000 distinct CDR3 sequences, more than 20% appearing once. Sequencing was done on a sample of PBMCs, sequenced either directly or after in vitro stimulation (not recorded which). Receptor source: a human donor in good health (CMV status not recorded). Some clones in this sample may be carry-over from other donors' samples. CDR3s include the opening cysteine and the closing phenylalanine or tryptophan. Each record gives: D gene, J gene, V gene, clone size, CDR3 DNA, CDR3 protein. A D gene is named only where the DNA matches it firmly. Where a row states a size, it is once, few, many or the class of an expanded clone; other rows omit it.

D: .; J: TRBJ1-2; V: TRBV7-2; size: many; DNA: TGTGCCAGCAGCTTTGAAGCTAACTATGGCTACACCTTC; CDR3: CASSFEANYGYTF
D: .; J: TRBJ2-7; V: TRBV6-2/TRBV6-3; size: once; DNA: TGTGCCAGCAGTAACAATTACGAGCAGTACTTC; CDR3: CASSNNYEQYF
D: .; J: TRBJ1-5; V: TRBV28; size: few; DNA: TGTGCCAGCAGTGTCAATCAGCCCCAGCATTTT; CDR3: CASSVNQPQHF
D: .; J: TRBJ1-2; V: TRBV7-2; size: many; DNA: TGTGCCAGCAGCTTTCCGGGACACTCCTATGGCTACACCTTC; CDR3: CASSFPGHSYGYTF
D: .; J: TRBJ1-1; V: TRBV7-3; size: .; DNA: TGTGCCAGCAGCCAGAGGACTGGGATGAACACTGAAGCTTTCTTT; CDR3: CASSQRTGMNTEAFF
D: .; J: TRBJ1-1; V: TRBV6-2/TRBV6-3; size: .; DNA: TGTGCCAGCATCCCCATCCACGGCGGCCGAATGAACACTGAAGCTTTCTTT; CDR3: CASIPIHGGRMNTEAFF
D: .; J: TRBJ1-1; V: TRBV19; size: few; DNA: TGTGCCAGTCTACCAGAAGGGAGCACTGAAGCTTTCTTT; CDR3: CASLPEGSTEAFF
D: .; J: TRBJ1-6; V: TRBV7-2; size: many; DNA: TGTGCCAGCAGCTTAGGCCTGGGATATAATTCACCCCTCCACTTT; CDR3: CASSLGLGYNSPLHF
D: .; J: TRBJ1-1; V: TRBV9; size: few; DNA: TGTGCCAGCAGCGCTGGGGGCAGTTTGCCTGGCACTGAAGCTTTCTTT; CDR3: CASSAGGSLPGTEAFF
D: .; J: TRBJ2-1; V: TRBV19; size: .; DNA: TGTGCCAGTAGTGTTGACAGAGATGAGCAGTTCTTC; CDR3: CASSVDRDEQFF
D: TRBD2; J: TRBJ2-5; V: TRBV7-2; size: many; DNA: TGTGCCAGCAGCTTTCGGGCGGGGGAAACGCAAGAGACCCAGTACTTC; CDR3: CASSFRAGETQETQYF
D: .; J: TRBJ1-2; V: TRBV19; size: .; DNA: TGTGCCAGCACCCAAGGGGTGTGGGGCTACACCTTC; CDR3: CASTQGVWGYTF
D: .; J: TRBJ2-5; V: TRBV5-1; size: .; DNA: TGCGCCAGCAGCTTGCGCAGGGGGGAAGAGACCCAGTACTTC; CDR3: CASSLRRGEETQYF
D: .; J: TRBJ1-1; V: TRBV20-1; size: .; DNA: TGCAGTGCAAGGACAGACACTGAAGCTTTCTTT; CDR3: CSARTDTEAFF
D: .; J: TRBJ1-4; V: TRBV6-6; size: few; DNA: TGTGCCAGCCAAGAGGGCCACCCGAAACTGTTTTTT; CDR3: CASQEGHPKLFF
D: .; J: TRBJ1-1; V: TRBV27; size: many; DNA: TGTGCCAGCAGTTACGGGGGGAGGAACACTGAAGCTTTCTTT; CDR3: CASSYGGRNTEAFF
D: .; J: TRBJ2-5; V: TRBV28; size: many; DNA: TGTGCCAGCAGCCGGCTAGGGGAGACCCAGTACTTC; CDR3: CASSRLGETQYF
D: .; J: TRBJ2-1; V: TRBV29-1; size: .; DNA: TGCAGCGTTGAGCCGGATACGTACAATGAGCAGTTCTTC; CDR3: CSVEPDTYNEQFF
D: TRBD2; J: TRBJ2-1; V: TRBV9; size: few; DNA: TGTGCCAGCAGCGCAGCTAGCGGGAGGGGGCTCTACGGCAATGAGCAGTTCTTC; CDR3: CASSAASGRGLYGNEQFF
D: TRBD1; J: TRBJ1-5; V: TRBV19; size: .; DNA: TGTGCCAGTAGCACAGGGGCCGGAACGCCCCAGCATTTT; CDR3: CASSTGAGTPQHF
D: TRBD1; J: TRBJ1-1; V: TRBV7-2; size: many; DNA: TGTGCCAGCAGCACACAGGGGGCGAACACTGAAGCTTTCTTT; CDR3: CASSTQGANTEAFF
D: .; J: TRBJ2-2; V: TRBV7-8; size: many; DNA: TGTGCCAGCAGCTTAGCACCCCGGGGGTACACCGGGGAGCTGTTTTTT; CDR3: CASSLAPRGYTGELFF
D: .; J: TRBJ2-3; V: TRBV20-1; size: .; DNA: TGCAGTGCGCGACGGGAGTTTTTGACAGATACGCAGTATTTT; CDR3: CSARREFLTDTQYF
D: .; J: TRBJ1-1; V: TRBV10-3; size: .; DNA: TGTGCCATCAGTGAGTCCTTAAACACTGAAGCTTTCTTT; CDR3: CAISESLNTEAFF
D: .; J: TRBJ1-1; V: TRBV7-9; size: few; DNA: TGTGCCAGCAGCCCAGGGTCGGGGGACACTGAAGCTTTCTTT; CDR3: CASSPGSGDTEAFF
D: TRBD2; J: TRBJ2-1; V: TRBV7-6; size: .; DNA: TGTGCCAGCAGCTTAGAGAGCGGGAGAGGGTACAATGAGCAGTTCTTC; CDR3: CASSLESGRGYNEQFF
D: .; J: TRBJ1-5; V: TRBV7-2; size: many; DNA: TGTGCCAGCAGCTTAGGACAGAGCAATCAGCCCCAGCATTTT; CDR3: CASSLGQSNQPQHF
D: .; J: TRBJ1-5; V: TRBV7-8; size: many; DNA: TGTGCCAGCAGCTCCCCTGGGGAGATAGGCAATCAGCCCCAGCATTTT; CDR3: CASSSPGEIGNQPQHF
D: .; J: TRBJ1-4; V: TRBV20-1; size: many; DNA: TGCAGTGCCATAGACGCAACTAATGAAAAACTGTTTTTT; CDR3: CSAIDATNEKLFF
D: .; J: TRBJ1-3; V: TRBV12-3/TRBV12-4; size: .; DNA: TGTGCCAGCAGCTTAACCAACACCATATATTTT; CDR3: CASSLTNTIYF
D: .; J: TRBJ1-4; V: TRBV7-9; size: few; DNA: TGTGCCAGCAGCTTTTCCCCCCAGTCGGACGAAAAACTGTTTTTT; CDR3: CASSFSPQSDEKLFF
D: .; J: TRBJ2-6; V: TRBV7-2; size: few; DNA: TGTGCCAGCAGCTCGGACCCCTCTGGGGCCAACGTCCTGACTTTC; CDR3: CASSSDPSGANVLTF
D: TRBD2; J: TRBJ2-1; V: TRBV23-1; size: few; DNA: TGCGCCAGCAGTCAATCCCCACTAGCGGGAGACGATGAGCAGTTCTTC; CDR3: CASSQSPLAGDDEQFF
D: .; J: TRBJ2-3; V: TRBV7-2; size: few; DNA: TGTGCCAGCAGCTTTCCGGGTAGCACAGATACGCAGTATTTT; CDR3: CASSFPGSTDTQYF
D: .; J: TRBJ2-1; V: TRBV7-6; size: .; DNA: TGTGCCAGCAGCTTGGGTATGGGAAAATCCTACAATGAGCAGTTCTTC; CDR3: CASSLGMGKSYNEQFF
D: TRBD1; J: TRBJ2-5; V: TRBV29-1; size: .; DNA: TGCAGCGTTGAAGACAGGGGGCGGCAAGAGACCCAGTACTTC; CDR3: CSVEDRGRQETQYF
D: .; J: TRBJ2-4; V: TRBV19; size: few; DNA: TGTGCCAGTAGTATAGCAGGGGTCGAAAACATTCAGTACTTC; CDR3: CASSIAGVENIQYF
D: .; J: TRBJ2-1; V: TRBV29-1; size: .; DNA: TGCAGCGTTGAGGTCACCAGCTACAATGAGCAGTTCTTC; CDR3: CSVEVTSYNEQFF
D: TRBD1; J: TRBJ1-1; V: TRBV3-1; size: few; DNA: TGTGCCAGCAGCCTCTCGGACAGGGTCGGGCAAGCTTTCTTT; CDR3: CASSLSDRVGQAFF
D: .; J: TRBJ1-2; V: TRBV19; size: .; DNA: TGTGCCAGTAGTCCGGACCCGCTATATGGCTACACCTTC; CDR3: CASSPDPLYGYTF
D: .; J: TRBJ2-5; V: TRBV4-1; size: .; DNA: TGCGCCAGCAGCCAAGGACCAGACCAGTACTTC; CDR3: CASSQGPDQYF
D: .; J: TRBJ1-1; V: TRBV19; size: .; DNA: TGTGCCAGTAGTATCGGAGACAGGCGTTACACTGAAGCTTTCTTT; CDR3: CASSIGDRRYTEAFF
D: TRBD2; J: TRBJ2-1; V: TRBV15; size: .; DNA: TGTGCCACCAGCAGTCGGGGTAGCGGGAGGGCCGAGCCGACACTGACGCAGTTCTTC; CDR3: CATSSRGSGRAEPTLTQFF
D: TRBD1; J: TRBJ1-2; V: TRBV18; size: few; DNA: TGTGCCAGCTCACCTAACACAGGGGGTGAAGATGGCTACACCTTC; CDR3: CASSPNTGGEDGYTF
D: .; J: TRBJ2-7; V: TRBV18; size: .; DNA: TGTGCCAGCTCACCACCGCCCAGCTCCTACGAGCAGTACTTC; CDR3: CASSPPPSSYEQYF
D: TRBD2; J: TRBJ2-3; V: TRBV4-1; size: many; DNA: TGCGCCAGCAGCCGACGGGAGGGCGGCACAGATACGCAGTATTTT; CDR3: CASSRREGGTDTQYF
D: .; J: TRBJ2-5; V: TRBV28; size: .; DNA: TGTGCCAGCAGGTCCGGGTCACAAGAGACCCAGTACTTC; CDR3: CASRSGSQETQYF
D: TRBD1; J: TRBJ2-1; V: TRBV12-3/TRBV12-4; size: many; DNA: TGTGCCAGCAGACCGACAGGGAGTGGGTTCGGTGAGCAGTTCTTC; CDR3: CASRPTGSGFGEQFF
D: .; J: TRBJ2-1; V: TRBV30; size: .; DNA: TGTGCCTGGAGTGTACTAGAAGTAAACAATGAGCAGTTCTTC; CDR3: CAWSVLEVNNEQFF
D: .; J: TRBJ1-1; V: TRBV6-8; size: few; DNA: TGTGCCAGCAGTTATATGGGAGAGACTGAAGCTTTCTTT; CDR3: CASSYMGETEAFF
D: .; J: TRBJ2-7; V: TRBV6-1; size: few; DNA: TGTGCCAGCAGTGAAGCTCGGGAGCAGTACTTC; CDR3: CASSEAREQYF
D: TRBD2; J: TRBJ2-3; V: TRBV7-2; size: .; DNA: TGTGCCAGCAGCTCAACGGCGGGAGGGCTCGTGTTGACAGATACGCAGTATTTT; CDR3: CASSSTAGGLVLTDTQYF
D: TRBD2; J: TRBJ2-1; V: TRBV6-2/TRBV6-3; size: .; DNA: TGTGCCAGCAGTTACTCCCGGACTAGCGGGAGGGCCGACTACAATGAGCAGTTCTTC; CDR3: CASSYSRTSGRADYNEQFF